Below, 27 T cell receptor beta chains from the same sample are listed, as sequenced in a study of blood T cell repertoires in COVID-19 (TCRdb year 2020). Libraries were prepared through the immunoSEQ multiplex PCR assay. TCRdb carries this immuneACCESS record with in-frame sequences only. Its versions omit some clonotypes, under half of them owing to an unresolved V gene in the studies checked, with the rest unexplained. The sample has roughly 500,000 clones on record, roughly 89% of them singletons. The top ten constitute around 0.92% of the sample. The specimen was peripheral blood. All receptors come from a man aged 18 to 30 with COVID-19, enrolled during active disease.

CDR3 in DNA: TGTGCCAGTAGGCCTAGGGGACAGGGAGAAAAACTGTTTTTT. This translates into CASRPRGQGEKLFF. V usage is TRBV19 and J usage is TRBJ1-4; 9 positions match TRBD1. The germline V gene has CDR1 LNHDA and CDR2 SQIVND (reference sequence). V lost 6 bases and J lost 8; bases outside the gene matches: 7. The CDR3 has 14 amino acids.

The chain couples TRBV5-4 to TRBJ1-1; D uncertain. Between the trimmed V and J ends, which lost 4 bases and 9 bases, there was a span of 16 bases. CDR1 and CDR2 (germline): SGHNT, YYREEE (reference sequence). CDR3 length: 13 amino acids. The CDR3 DNA reads TGTGCCAGCAGCGTCCGGGAGCCCCCAAAAGCTTTCTTT. This translates into CASSVREPPKAFF.

About this clone: This CDR3 is also generated by other DNA sequences in the sample. This chain joins TRBV19 and TRBJ1-1, with unresolved D. The CDR3 totals 11 residues. V lost 8 bases to trimming and J lost 4 bases, with 8 bases between them. The V gene's germline CDR1 is LNHDA and CDR2 SQIVND (reference sequence). The CDR3 sequence: CASSPGTEAFF. The CDR3 nucleotides read TGTGCCAGTTCCCCCGGCACTGAAGCTTTCTTT.

V and J are TRBV2 and TRBJ2-7; 9 bases fit TRBD1. Germline V lookup: CDR1 SNHLY, CDR2 FYNNEI. There are 16 residues in the CDR3. V lost 8 bases, J lost 5 bases, and 16 bases stayed unmatched. CDR3 region: CASYRGPGGPKHEQYF. The CDR3, as DNA: TGTGCCAGCTACAGGGGGCCGGGAGGACCTAAGCACGAGCAGTACTTC.

The chain couples TRBV10-3 to TRBJ1-1; 12 bases align to TRBD1. From germline, CDR1 is ENHRY and CDR2 SYGVKD. Trimming took 6 bases from V and 2 from J; bases not matched to a gene: 7. The CDR3 is made up of 16 amino acids. CDR3 bases: TGTGCCATCAGGGGACAGGGGGCGCTGGGAAACACTGAAGCTTTCTTT. Its translation is CAIRGQGALGNTEAFF.

The chain joins TRBV11-2 to TRBJ1-1; D not resolved. Germline CDR1 and CDR2: SGHAT and FQNNGV. The CDR3 contains 12 residues. Trimming took off 3 bases at V and 3 bases at J, with 5 bases between the two ends. DNA of the CDR3: TGTGCCAGCAGCTTGCAGTACACTGAAGCTTTCTTT. It specifies CASSLQYTEAFF.

The rearrangement links TRBV15 to TRBJ1-5; no clear D gene. Deletions cut 1 base from V and 5 bases from J, with 9 bases between. This CDR3 contains 14 residues. The germline V gene encodes CDR1 LNHNV and CDR2 YYDKDF (reference sequence). This chain's CDR3 is CATSRGGLYQPQHF. The CDR3 DNA follows: TGTGCCACCAGCAGAGGAGGTCTATATCAGCCCCAGCATTTT.

The chain recombines TRBV4-2 with TRBJ1-1, with TRBD1 as a possible D gene (5 bases). This CDR3 region has 16 residues. V was trimmed by 7 bases and J by 0 bases, leaving 18 bases between them. Germline assignment: CDR1 LGHNA and CDR2 YNFKEQ. CDR3: CASTGGAGMVNTEAFF. Written as DNA, the CDR3 is TGTGCCAGCACCGGTGGTGCAGGGATGGTGAACACTGAAGCTTTCTTT.

As DNA, the CDR3 is TGTGCCAGCAGCCAAGGTCTGGGGGGGGACTCTGGAAACACCATATATTTT. It is translated as CASSQGLGGDSGNTIYF. The chain employs TRBV4-2 and TRBJ1-3; tentatively, D is TRBD1 (5 bases). V was shortened by 1 base and J by 0 bases, with 13 bases between the two germline ends. In germline, CDR1 is LGHNA, CDR2 YNFKEQ. The CDR3 is 17 residues long.

The V and J genes are TRBV11-3 and TRBJ2-3; tentative D call: TRBD2 (5 bases). CDR1 SGHNT and CDR2 YENEEA come from the germline V gene. The V end lost 1 base, the J end lost 2 bases, and 7 bases lay between the germline ends. This CDR3 contains 14 residues. The CDR3 nucleotides are TGTGCCAGCAGCTTAGCGGGAAACACAGATACGCAGTATTTT. Its translation is CASSLAGNTDTQYF.

Points on this clone: This sample includes further DNA sequences coding for the same CDR3. The chain links TRBV11-2 to TRBJ2-3; D unresolved. In germline, CDR1 is SGHAT, CDR2 FQNNGV. V lost 5 bases to trimming and J lost 1 base, with 4 bases between them. This CDR3 has 12 amino acids. The chain's CDR3 is CASSPGTDTQYF. CDR3 in DNA: TGTGCCAGCAGCCCCGGCACAGATACGCAGTATTTT. The variable domain in full, completed from reference TRBV11-2 and TRBJ2-3, reads EAGVAQSPRYKIIEKRQSVAFWCNPISGHATLYWYQQILGQGPKLLIQFQNNGVVDDSQLPKDRFSAERLKGVDSTLKIQPAKLEDSAVYLCASSPGTDTQYFGPGTRLTVL.

The J gene is TRBJ2-3, the V gene TRBV24-1, with 7 bases lining up with TRBD1. Losses at the gene ends were 0 bases for V and 12 bases for J; bases not matched to a gene: 11. CDR3 length: 15 amino acids. The germline V gene has CDR1 KGHDR and CDR2 SFDVKD. CDR3 in DNA: TGTGCCACCAGTGATTTGCAGAGGGGGCTGGGGAAACAGTATTTT. This codes for CATSDLQRGLGKQYF.

The chain joins TRBV7-9 to TRBJ2-2; 13 positions match TRBD2. Germline assignment: CDR1 SEHNR and CDR2 FQNEAQ (reference sequence). This CDR3 is built from 15 residues. The V segment lost 5 bases and the J segment 4 bases; nucleotides outside the gene matches: 1. The CDR3 DNA is TGTGCCAGCAGCACTAGCGGGAGGGCCACCGGGGAGCTGTTTTTT. This codes for CASSTSGRATGELFF.

The CDR3 DNA is TGTGCCAGCATGGGGCGGCCTAACACTGAAGCTTTCTTT. Its protein is CASMGRPNTEAFF. V usage is TRBV2 and J usage is TRBJ1-1; a possible D gene is TRBD1 (5 bases). CDR3 size: 13 residues. Germline assignment: CDR1 SNHLY and CDR2 FYNNEI. The V end was cut by 7 bases, the J end by 2 bases, with 11 bases between.

This clone came up once. The rearrangement links TRBV11-3 to TRBJ2-2; possible D gene TRBD1, 5 bases. Germline V CDR1 and CDR2: SGHNT, YENEEA. Trimming shortened V by 4 bases and J by 3 bases, and 15 bases separated the two germline ends. This CDR3 contains 16 residues. CDR3 DNA: TGTGCCAGCAGCTACGGCAGGGCGAGGTACACCGGGGAGCTGTTTTTT. Translated: CASSYGRARYTGELFF.

This rearrangement joins TRBV7-2 to TRBJ1-5, with TRBD1 matching 8 bases. This CDR3 has 16 residues. V shed 8 bases, J shed 7 bases, and the junction held 16 bases outside the gene matches. Germline V gene data show CDR1 as SGHTA and CDR2 as FQGNSA. CDR3 residues: CASGNSGGAPGQPQHF. The CDR3 region has the DNA TGTGCCAGCGGGAATTCAGGGGGCGCCCCGGGGCAGCCCCAGCATTTT. The complete variable domain, with remaining parts taken from reference TRBV7-2 and TRBJ1-5, reads GAGVSQSPSNKVTEKGKDVELRCDPISGHTALYWYRQSLGQGLEFLIYFQGNSAPDKSGLPSDRFSAERTGGSVSTLTIQRTQQEDSAVYLCASGNSGGAPGQPQHFGDGTRLSIL.

The chain joins TRBV19 to TRBJ2-7, with TRBD1 matching over 8 bases. Germline CDR1 and CDR2: LNHDA and SQIVND (reference sequence). The J segment lost 5 bases and the V segment lost 6 bases, leaving 6 bases of the junction unmatched. This CDR3 comprises 13 residues. The CDR3 here is CASRFPGGHEQYF. In DNA, the CDR3 is TGTGCCAGTAGGTTCCCAGGGGGCCACGAGCAGTACTTC.

This clone came up once. The chain has TRBV5-1 and TRBJ2-5, with a possible D match to TRBD2 (5 bases). The CDR3 runs 14 residues. Germline CDR1 reads SGHRS; CDR2 reads YFSETQ. V lost 2 bases, J lost 5 bases, and 13 bases lay in between. As DNA, the CDR3 is TGCGCCAGCAGCTTTCAGGAGGCCGGGGAGACCCAGTACTTC. Its translation: CASSFQEAGETQYF.

This rearrangement joins TRBV24-1 to TRBJ2-1; D unclear. CDR1 KGHDR and CDR2 SFDVKD come from the germline V gene. The CDR3 consists of 14 residues. The V and J ends lost 4 bases and 7 bases respectively, with 13 bases between them. The CDR3 DNA is TGTGCCACCAGTGACCCACTATTCCCAAATGAGCAGTTCTTC. Translated: CATSDPLFPNEQFF.

This clone was found many times. The genes are TRBV4-1 and TRBJ1-6; D gene ambiguous. Germline V CDR1 and CDR2: MGHRA, YSYEKL. This CDR3 spans 15 amino acids. Trimming pared 4 bases from V and 7 bases from J, leaving 14 bases between. The CDR3 DNA reads as TGCGCCAGCAGCCGAAGCCAGGATCGAAATTCACCCCTCCACTTT. This encodes CASSRSQDRNSPLHF.

The chain couples TRBV7-2 to TRBJ2-1; D is uncertain. CDR3 length: 12 residues. Per germline, CDR1 SGHTA and CDR2 FQGNSA. Trimming left V 6 bases short and J 7 bases short, with 10 bases between. The CDR3 nucleotides are TGTGCCAGCAGTCACAGCAGTAATGAGCAGTTCTTC. This sequence encodes CASSHSSNEQFF.

The V call is TRBV5-1, the J call TRBJ2-1; maybe TRBD1 (5 bases). CDR1 SGHRS and CDR2 YFSETQ come from the germline V gene. The CDR3 runs 15 residues. V lost 0 bases and J 4 bases, leaving 11 bases between the germline ends. In nucleotides, the CDR3 is TGCGCCAGCAGCTTGGAACAGGCGTCTTACAATGAGCAGTTCTTC. Translation gives CASSLEQASYNEQFF.

The rearrangement joins TRBV6-6 to TRBJ1-2, with D possibly matching TRBD1 (5 bases). CDR3 length: 14 residues. Germline V gene data show CDR1 as MNHNY and CDR2 as SVGAGI (reference sequence). V was pared by 6 bases and J by 3 bases, with 14 bases between. The chain's CDR3 is CASSEQAGHYGYTF. The CDR3, as DNA: TGTGCCAGCAGCGAACAGGCAGGGCACTATGGCTACACCTTC.

The gene calls are TRBV7-9 and TRBJ1-4; D is undetermined. Germline V lookup: CDR1 SEHNR, CDR2 FQNEAQ (reference sequence). The V gene lost 1 base and the J gene lost 7 bases, with 13 bases spanning the gap. This CDR3 region has 15 residues. This chain's CDR3 is CASSLGGGLTEKLFF. CDR3 nucleotides: TGTGCCAGCAGCTTAGGGGGAGGGTTGACTGAAAAACTGTTTTTT.

This rearrangement joins TRBV9 to TRBJ2-3; D possibly corresponds to TRBD2 (6 bases). The length of the CDR3 is 18 residues. Trimming removed 0 bases at V and 0 bases at J, with 17 bases between. In germline, CDR1 is SGDLS, CDR2 YYNGEE. CDR3 amino acids: CASSVETRRGTSTDTQYF. CDR3 nucleotide sequence: TGTGCCAGCAGCGTAGAAACCCGTCGCGGGACCAGCACAGATACGCAGTATTTT. The full variable domain, with the rest looked up from reference TRBV9 and TRBJ2-3, is DSGVTQTPKHLITATGQRVTLRCSPRSGDLSVYWYQQSLDQGLQFLIQYYNGEERAKGNILERFSAQQFPDLHSELNLSSLELGDSALYFCASSVETRRGTSTDTQYFGPGTRLTVL.

This clone appeared once. The V call is TRBV27, the J call TRBJ2-3; D call uncertain. Germline values: CDR1 MNHEY, CDR2 SMNVEV (reference sequence). This CDR3 has 15 amino acids. Trimming left V 6 bases short and J 2 bases short, with 15 bases between. Here the CDR3 reads CASRSISRFTDTQYF. The CDR3 DNA is TGTGCCAGCAGGTCCATTAGCCGGTTCACAGATACGCAGTATTTT.

This chain joins TRBV27 and TRBJ1-6; the D gene is possibly TRBD1 (6 bases). Germline-derived CDR1 and CDR2 are MNHEY and SMNVEV (reference sequence). This CDR3 comprises 18 residues. V dropped 2 bases and J dropped 0 bases, with 14 bases sitting between them. The CDR3 DNA sequence: TGTGCCAGCAGTTTAGGGGGACATACTTTCTCCTATAATTCACCCCTCCACTTT. This gives the protein CASSLGGHTFSYNSPLHF.